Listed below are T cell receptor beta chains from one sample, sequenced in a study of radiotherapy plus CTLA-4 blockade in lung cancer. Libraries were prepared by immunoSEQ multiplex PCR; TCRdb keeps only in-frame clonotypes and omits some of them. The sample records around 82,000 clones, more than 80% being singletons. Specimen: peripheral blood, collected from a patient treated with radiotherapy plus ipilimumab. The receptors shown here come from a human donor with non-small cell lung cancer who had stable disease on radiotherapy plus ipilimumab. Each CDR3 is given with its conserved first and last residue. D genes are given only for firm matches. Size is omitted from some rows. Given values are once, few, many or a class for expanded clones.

CDR3 DNA: TGTGCCAGCAGTGACTCGGCCAGGTCTGAAGCTTTCTTT; CDR3 protein: CASSDSARSEAFF; CDR3 length: 13; V gene: TRBV6-4; D gene: NA; clone size: NA; J gene: TRBJ1-1
CDR3 DNA: TGTGCCAGCAGTCCACTTCGGGACATAGACGAGCAGTACTTC; CDR3 protein: CASSPLRDIDEQYF; CDR3 length: 14; V gene: TRBV28; D gene: NA; clone size: NA; J gene: TRBJ2-7
CDR3 DNA: TGTGCCAGCAGCTTAGCGAGGACACAGGGGGGATATGGGTATGGCTACACCTTC; CDR3 protein: CASSLARTQGGYGYGYTF; CDR3 length: 18; V gene: TRBV11-2; D gene: TRBD1; clone size: once; J gene: TRBJ1-2
CDR3 DNA: TGTGCCAGCAGTCCTTCGTGGCCCGAGAACACTGAAGCTTTCTTT; CDR3 protein: CASSPSWPENTEAFF; CDR3 length: 15; V gene: TRBV28; D gene: NA; clone size: NA; J gene: TRBJ1-1
CDR3 DNA: TGCAGCGTTGGGACAGGGATATCCTACGAGCAGTACTTC; CDR3 protein: CSVGTGISYEQYF; CDR3 length: 13; V gene: TRBV29-1; D gene: TRBD1; clone size: NA; J gene: TRBJ2-7
CDR3 DNA: TGTGCCAGCAGGGGGTTTGGGTATAGCAATCAGCCCCAGCATTTT; CDR3 protein: CASRGFGYSNQPQHF; CDR3 length: 15; V gene: TRBV28; D gene: NA; clone size: NA; J gene: TRBJ1-5
CDR3 DNA: TGTGCCAGCAGCTCCAGACAGGGGGCAAGAGATACGCAGTATTTT; CDR3 protein: CASSSRQGARDTQYF; CDR3 length: 15; V gene: TRBV7-8; D gene: TRBD1; clone size: NA; J gene: TRBJ2-3
CDR3 DNA: TGCGCCAGCAGCCAAGTCCCAGGGGGGATTGAGGGCTACACCTTC; CDR3 protein: CASSQVPGGIEGYTF; CDR3 length: 15; V gene: TRBV4-1; D gene: TRBD1; clone size: once; J gene: TRBJ1-2
CDR3 DNA: TGCGCCAGCAGCCGAGGACTAGCTGGCTACGAGCAGTACTTC; CDR3 protein: CASSRGLAGYEQYF; CDR3 length: 14; V gene: TRBV4-1; D gene: TRBD2; clone size: NA; J gene: TRBJ2-7
CDR3 DNA: TGTGCCAGCAGTGGAAACGAGCAGTACTTC; CDR3 protein: CASSGNEQYF; CDR3 length: 10; V gene: TRBV6-4; D gene: NA; clone size: NA; J gene: TRBJ2-7
CDR3 DNA: TGTGCCAGCTCACCAAAGGGGGTGGAACCCCAGCATTTT; CDR3 protein: CASSPKGVEPQHF; CDR3 length: 13; V gene: TRBV18; D gene: NA; clone size: NA; J gene: TRBJ1-5
CDR3 DNA: TGTGCCAGCAGCCTATCCGGGACAGTCAACTACGAGCAGTACTTC; CDR3 protein: CASSLSGTVNYEQYF; CDR3 length: 15; V gene: TRBV5-5; D gene: TRBD1; clone size: NA; J gene: TRBJ2-7
CDR3 DNA: TGTGCCAGCAGTGTAAGGACAGGGGTGGCAGATACGCAGTATTTT; CDR3 protein: CASSVRTGVADTQYF; CDR3 length: 15; V gene: TRBV6-1; D gene: TRBD1; clone size: NA; J gene: TRBJ2-3
CDR3 DNA: TGTGCTAGTGGCCTCGGAGTATGGCGGGAGCAGTTCTTC; CDR3 protein: CASGLGVWREQFF; CDR3 length: 13; V gene: TRBV12-5; D gene: NA; clone size: NA; J gene: TRBJ2-1
CDR3 DNA: TGTGCCAGCAGCCAAGATGGGGTCCCGCGGGGGGGCCGCAATGAGCAGTTCTTC; CDR3 protein: CASSQDGVPRGGRNEQFF; CDR3 length: 18; V gene: TRBV4-2; D gene: TRBD2; clone size: few; J gene: TRBJ2-1
CDR3 DNA: TGTGCCAGCAGCCTCTACGGGCAAGGGACCGTTCGCGCAGATACGCAGTATTTT; CDR3 protein: CASSLYGQGTVRADTQYF; CDR3 length: 18; V gene: TRBV5-4; D gene: NA; clone size: NA; J gene: TRBJ2-3
CDR3 DNA: TGTGCCAGCAGCTCCAGCTCCTACGAGCAGTACTTC; CDR3 protein: CASSSSSYEQYF; CDR3 length: 12; V gene: TRBV7-9; D gene: NA; clone size: NA; J gene: TRBJ2-7
CDR3 DNA: TGTGCCAGCAGTCCGGAGGCAGGGCGGCAGACCCAGTACTTC; CDR3 protein: CASSPEAGRQTQYF; CDR3 length: 14; V gene: TRBV6-1; D gene: NA; clone size: NA; J gene: TRBJ2-5
CDR3 DNA: TGTGCCAGTAGGGGGACTAGCGGACTGAACACCGGGGAGCTGTTTTTT; CDR3 protein: CASRGTSGLNTGELFF; CDR3 length: 16; V gene: TRBV19; D gene: TRBD2; clone size: few; J gene: TRBJ2-2
CDR3 DNA: TGTGCCAGCAACGCCAGAGATTCACCCCTCCACTTT; CDR3 protein: CASNARDSPLHF; CDR3 length: 12; V gene: TRBV28; D gene: NA; clone size: NA; J gene: TRBJ1-6
CDR3 DNA: TGTGCCAGCAGTCGCGGACTAGCGGGAGTTGTAGAGACCCAGTACTTC; CDR3 protein: CASSRGLAGVVETQYF; CDR3 length: 16; V gene: TRBV7-3; D gene: TRBD2; clone size: once; J gene: TRBJ2-5
CDR3 DNA: TGTGCCAGCAGGGGACAAGCTACTTACGAGCAGTACTTC; CDR3 protein: CASRGQATYEQYF; CDR3 length: 13; V gene: TRBV2; D gene: NA; clone size: NA; J gene: TRBJ2-7
CDR3 DNA: TGCGCCAGCAGCCAATCCCCTTCCGGGACAGTGTACAATGAGCAGTTCTTC; CDR3 protein: CASSQSPSGTVYNEQFF; CDR3 length: 17; V gene: TRBV5-1; D gene: TRBD1; clone size: NA; J gene: TRBJ2-1
CDR3 DNA: TGTGCCAGCAGCTCTACCGGGACAGGGGTTTGGACTAATGAAAAACTGTTTTTT; CDR3 protein: CASSSTGTGVWTNEKLFF; CDR3 length: 18; V gene: TRBV5-4; D gene: TRBD1; clone size: once; J gene: TRBJ1-4
CDR3 DNA: TGTGCCAGCAGCTTGGTTGTGGGGGAGGACACTGAAGCTTTCTTT; CDR3 protein: CASSLVVGEDTEAFF; CDR3 length: 15; V gene: TRBV7-9; D gene: NA; clone size: once; J gene: TRBJ1-1
CDR3 DNA: TGTGCCAGCAGGGGACAGCTAGGCACTGAAGCTTTCTTT; CDR3 protein: CASRGQLGTEAFF; CDR3 length: 13; V gene: TRBV6-5; D gene: TRBD1; clone size: NA; J gene: TRBJ1-1
CDR3 DNA: TGTGCCAGCAGCCGGACAGGGGTCTACACTGAAGCTTTCTTT; CDR3 protein: CASSRTGVYTEAFF; CDR3 length: 14; V gene: TRBV5-4; D gene: TRBD1; clone size: NA; J gene: TRBJ1-1
CDR3 DNA: TGTGCCAGTAATCTAGGCTATCGAGGACAGGGGGTCAATCAGCCCCAGCATTTT; CDR3 protein: CASNLGYRGQGVNQPQHF; CDR3 length: 18; V gene: TRBV19; D gene: TRBD1; clone size: NA; J gene: TRBJ1-5
CDR3 DNA: TGCGCCAGCAGCCAAGATCGGGGGGTCTCCTACAATGAGCAGTTCTTC; CDR3 protein: CASSQDRGVSYNEQFF; CDR3 length: 16; V gene: TRBV4-1; D gene: TRBD2; clone size: NA; J gene: TRBJ2-1
CDR3 DNA: TGTGCCTGGAGTGCCTCGGGGTTCCATCAGCCCCAGCATTTT; CDR3 protein: CAWSASGFHQPQHF; CDR3 length: 14; V gene: TRBV30; D gene: NA; clone size: NA; J gene: TRBJ1-5
CDR3 DNA: TGTGCCAGCCTAAGAACCTGGGGATTCGGGAACACCGGGGAGCTGTTTTTT; CDR3 protein: CASLRTWGFGNTGELFF; CDR3 length: 17; V gene: TRBV28; D gene: NA; clone size: NA; J gene: TRBJ2-2
CDR3 DNA: TGTGCCAGCAGCGTTTCCGGGACGGCCTCTGGAAACACCATATATTTT; CDR3 protein: CASSVSGTASGNTIYF; CDR3 length: 16; V gene: TRBV9; D gene: NA; clone size: few; J gene: TRBJ1-3
CDR3 DNA: TGTGCCAGCAGTTACGTCGGGGCCACTGAAGCTTTCTTT; CDR3 protein: CASSYVGATEAFF; CDR3 length: 13; V gene: TRBV6-5; D gene: NA; clone size: NA; J gene: TRBJ1-1
CDR3 DNA: TGTGCCAGCAGAAGGGAGGTGGACTATGGCTACACCTTC; CDR3 protein: CASRREVDYGYTF; CDR3 length: 13; V gene: TRBV27; D gene: NA; clone size: NA; J gene: TRBJ1-2
CDR3 DNA: TGTGCCAGCTCGCCGACTAGCGGGGGACTCACCGGGGAGCTGTTTTTT; CDR3 protein: CASSPTSGGLTGELFF; CDR3 length: 16; V gene: TRBV18; D gene: TRBD2; clone size: NA; J gene: TRBJ2-2
CDR3 DNA: TGTGCCAGCAGCGTAGGACAGGGAGACACCGGGGAGCTGTTTTTT; CDR3 protein: CASSVGQGDTGELFF; CDR3 length: 15; V gene: TRBV9; D gene: TRBD1; clone size: NA; J gene: TRBJ2-2
CDR3 DNA: TGTGCCAGCAGTCCACAGGGAGAATTCCTGCCCCAGCATTTT; CDR3 protein: CASSPQGEFLPQHF; CDR3 length: 14; V gene: TRBV6-1; D gene: NA; clone size: NA; J gene: TRBJ1-5
CDR3 DNA: TGTGCCAGCAGCCAAGATTCAGGGCAGGGAAGGATTGTAGACACCATATATTTT; CDR3 protein: CASSQDSGQGRIVDTIYF; CDR3 length: 18; V gene: TRBV4-2; D gene: NA; clone size: few; J gene: TRBJ1-3
CDR3 DNA: TGTGCCTGGAGTGTACTTCGGCTAGCGGGTGCGAACCAAGAGACCCAGTACTTC; CDR3 protein: CAWSVLRLAGANQETQYF; CDR3 length: 18; V gene: TRBV30; D gene: TRBD2; clone size: NA; J gene: TRBJ2-5
CDR3 DNA: TGTGCCAGCAGCCCGAACACAGATACGCAGTATTTT; CDR3 protein: CASSPNTDTQYF; CDR3 length: 12; V gene: TRBV5-4; D gene: NA; clone size: NA; J gene: TRBJ2-3
CDR3 DNA: TGTGCCAGCAGTGGCCCGGGAGCCGACGATGAGCAGTTCTTC; CDR3 protein: CASSGPGADDEQFF; CDR3 length: 14; V gene: TRBV6-1; D gene: NA; clone size: NA; J gene: TRBJ2-1
CDR3 DNA: TGCGCCAGCAGCTTGGCCGTGGGGTACTCCTACGAGCAGTACTTC; CDR3 protein: CASSLAVGYSYEQYF; CDR3 length: 15; V gene: TRBV5-1; D gene: NA; clone size: once; J gene: TRBJ2-7
CDR3 DNA: TGTGCCAGCAGCTCCGGTGTCACCATATATTTT; CDR3 protein: CASSSGVTIYF; CDR3 length: 11; V gene: TRBV11-2; D gene: NA; clone size: NA; J gene: TRBJ1-3
CDR3 DNA: TGTGCCAGCAGCCCCCCCAGCTTCTACGAGCAGTACTTC; CDR3 protein: CASSPPSFYEQYF; CDR3 length: 13; V gene: TRBV7-9; D gene: NA; clone size: NA; J gene: TRBJ2-7
CDR3 DNA: TGCAGCGCCACGGGACAGGGCGGTGTTAAGAACACCGGGGAGCTGTTTTTT; CDR3 protein: CSATGQGGVKNTGELFF; CDR3 length: 17; V gene: TRBV29-1; D gene: TRBD1; clone size: few; J gene: TRBJ2-2
CDR3 DNA: TGCGCCAGCAGCTTGTTTACAGGGACGGAAAAACTGTTTTTT; CDR3 protein: CASSLFTGTEKLFF; CDR3 length: 14; V gene: TRBV5-1; D gene: NA; clone size: NA; J gene: TRBJ1-4
CDR3 DNA: TGTGCCAGCAGTGTACAGGGAAATCAGCCCCAGCATTTT; CDR3 protein: CASSVQGNQPQHF; CDR3 length: 13; V gene: TRBV28; D gene: NA; clone size: NA; J gene: TRBJ1-5
CDR3 DNA: TGCGCCAGCAGCTTACAGAACACTGAAGCTTTCTTT; CDR3 protein: CASSLQNTEAFF; CDR3 length: 12; V gene: TRBV5-1; D gene: NA; clone size: NA; J gene: TRBJ1-1
CDR3 DNA: TGTGCCAGCAGCTTAGAACTCTACGAGCAGTACTTC; CDR3 protein: CASSLELYEQYF; CDR3 length: 12; V gene: TRBV5-5; D gene: NA; clone size: NA; J gene: TRBJ2-7
CDR3 DNA: TGCGCCAGCAGTGGGGTGACAGGGGAAGCTTTCTTT; CDR3 protein: CASSGVTGEAFF; CDR3 length: 12; V gene: TRBV10-1; D gene: TRBD1; clone size: NA; J gene: TRBJ1-1
CDR3 DNA: TGTGCCAGCAGTGAAAAGAGGGCGACTTCTTATGGCTACACCTTC; CDR3 protein: CASSEKRATSYGYTF; CDR3 length: 15; V gene: TRBV2; D gene: NA; clone size: NA; J gene: TRBJ1-2
CDR3 DNA: TGTGCCAGCTCAGATGGACAGGCCTACGAGCAGTACTTC; CDR3 protein: CASSDGQAYEQYF; CDR3 length: 13; V gene: TRBV18; D gene: TRBD1; clone size: NA; J gene: TRBJ2-7